This passage covers 29 T cell receptor beta chains from one sample sequenced in a study of OX40 agonist ivuxolimab in advanced cancers. Library creation used the immunoSEQ multiplex PCR assay. TCRdb took over this immuneACCESS table, retaining in-frame rearrangements with V and J assigned. Such tables are incomplete; in checked studies, under half of the missing clones stem from an unresolved V gene, and the remainder is unexplained. The sample records roughly 72,000 clones, roughly 80% of which are singletons. The top ten clonotypes cover approximately 5% of the sample. The specimen was CD4+ or CD8+ T cells sorted from blood, collected in a trial of the OX40 agonist ivuxolimab. These receptors originate from an adult with an advanced solid tumor such as melanoma, head and neck, liver or kidney cancer.

V is TRBV6-4 and J is TRBJ2-7; D possibly corresponds to TRBD2 (5 bases). Trimming took off 5 bases at V and 1 base at J, with 12 bases between the two ends. The length of the CDR3 is 14 residues. CDR1 MRHNA and CDR2 SNTAGT come from the germline V gene. In DNA, the CDR3 is TGTGCCAGCAGTCCCGTCGGGGATTCCTACGAGCAGTACTTC. Translated: CASSPVGDSYEQYF.

The rearrangement joins TRBV14 to TRBJ2-5; D call uncertain. Germline V CDR1 and CDR2: SGHDN, FVKESK. The CDR3 runs 12 residues. V was pared by 3 bases and J by 4 bases, with 6 bases between. CDR3 in DNA: TGTGCCAGCAGCCAGAACGGAGAGACCCAGTACTTC. This sequence encodes CASSQNGETQYF. Filled out from reference TRBV14 and TRBJ2-5, the complete variable domain reads EAGVTQFPSHSVIEKGQTVTLRCDPISGHDNLYWYRRVMGKEIKFLLHFVKESKQDESGMPNNRFLAERTGGTYSTLKVQPAELEDSGVYFCASSQNGETQYFGPGTRLLVL.

The chain joins TRBV7-3 to TRBJ1-1; 9 bases line up with TRBD1. Unmatched junction bases numbered 6, after V lost 5 bases and J lost 8 bases. The germline V gene has CDR1 SGHTA and CDR2 FQGTGA. This CDR3 has 13 residues. The CDR3 DNA sequence: TGTGCCAGCAGCCGAGGGACAGGGTCGGAAGCTTTCTTT. It translates to CASSRGTGSEAFF. Using reference TRBV7-3 and TRBJ1-1 for the parts outside the CDR3, the full variable domain is GAGVSQTPSNKVTEKGKYVELRCDPISGHTALYWYRQSLGQGPEFLIYFQGTGAADDSGLPNDRFFAVRPEGSVSTLKIQRTERGDSAVYLCASSRGTGSEAFFGQGTRLTVV.

The rearrangement uses TRBV4-3 and TRBJ2-5; D gene unclear. The germline V and J ends were trimmed by 0 bases and 3 bases, with 11 bases remaining between them. The CDR3 covers 15 residues. Germline V CDR1 and CDR2: LGHNA, YSLEER. The chain's CDR3 is CASSQDLVAKETQYF. Written as DNA, the CDR3 is TGCGCCAGCAGCCAAGATCTTGTCGCGAAAGAGACCCAGTACTTC.

The V call is TRBV7-9, the J call TRBJ2-3; possibly TRBD1 for D (7 bases). Germline CDR1 SEHNR, CDR2 FQNEAQ (reference sequence). V was trimmed by 7 bases and J by 4 bases, leaving 21 bases between them. CDR3 length equals 16 residues. DNA for the CDR3: TGTGCCAGCACCTCAGGGGGACTTCCCCCCGCAGATACGCAGTATTTT. It is translated as CASTSGGLPPADTQYF.

V usage is TRBV14 and J usage is TRBJ2-1; D remains unclear. This CDR3 contains 18 residues. V lost 0 bases and J 6 bases, leaving 21 bases between the germline ends. Germline loops: CDR1 SGHDN, CDR2 FVKESK. The CDR3 DNA follows: TGTGCCAGCAGCCAAGAAAGGGCCAGGCGGACGCGTGTCAATGAGCAGTTCTTC. It is translated as CASSQERARRTRVNEQFF.

This rearrangement joins TRBV6-5 to TRBJ1-3; 7 bases line up with TRBD1. CDR1 is MNHEY, CDR2 SVGAGI, per germline. The trim removed 6 bases at V and 4 bases at J, leaving 6 bases unmatched. This CDR3 comprises 14 residues. CDR3 DNA: TGTGCCAGCAGCCTTGGGACAGACGGAAACACCATATATTTT. Translated, it gives CASSLGTDGNTIYF.

This chain connects TRBV5-1 to TRBJ1-1; no firm D call. The CDR3 contains 17 residues. Between the trimmed V and J ends, which lost 1 base and 4 bases, there was a span of 20 bases. Germline CDR1 and CDR2: SGHRS and YFSETQ. This CDR3 reads CASSLNPEKRSGTEAFF. DNA for the CDR3: TGCGCCAGCAGCTTGAATCCGGAAAAGAGGAGCGGCACTGAAGCTTTCTTT.

J is TRBJ1-4 and V is TRBV29-1, with no clear D. The V and J ends lost 4 bases and 4 bases respectively, with 7 bases between them. Germline V gene data show CDR1 as SQVTM and CDR2 as ANQGSEA. This CDR3 region has 12 residues. The CDR3 DNA reads TGCAGCGTTGGGGGTAATAATGAAAAACTGTTTTTT. Its translation is CSVGGNNEKLFF.

The CDR3 sequence: CASSLWDEELFF. The CDR3 region has the DNA TGTGCCAGCTCTCTGTGGGACGAGGAGCTGTTTTTT. The rearrangement uses TRBV18 and TRBJ2-2; D may correspond to TRBD1 or TRBD2 (5 bases each). Trimming removed 6 bases from V and 10 bases from J, with 12 bases in between. The CDR3 spans 12 residues. Per the germline V gene, CDR1 is KGHSH and CDR2 is LQKENI.

The chain employs TRBV27 and TRBJ1-2, with D unclear. This CDR3 has 16 residues. Germline V gene sequence: CDR1 MNHEY, CDR2 SMNVEV (reference sequence). V shed 4 bases and J shed 1 base, with 16 bases lying between them. In DNA form, the CDR3 reads TGTGCCAGCAGTTCCCTCCGGGAAGGGATTAACTATGGCTACACCTTC. Its protein product is CASSSLREGINYGYTF.

In this sample, this clone turned up once. The chain couples TRBV5-1 to TRBJ1-5; D is possibly TRBD1 (5 bases). Germline V lookup: CDR1 SGHRS, CDR2 YFSETQ. V was cut by 3 bases and J by 1 base, with 11 bases left in between. The CDR3 runs to 15 residues. Written as DNA, the CDR3 is TGCGCCAGCAGCTCTGGGGCAGGGAGCAATCAGCCCCAGCATTTT. The encoded protein is CASSSGAGSNQPQHF.

The chain is built from TRBV10-3 and TRBJ1-6; D remains unclear. Trimming cost V 6 bases and J 5 bases, with 11 bases left between them. CDR3 length: 14 residues. Germline V gives CDR1 ENHRY, CDR2 SYGVKD. The CDR3 loop reads CAISSRLDNSPLHF. The CDR3 DNA reads as TGTGCCATCAGCTCCCGACTGGATAATTCACCCCTCCACTTT.

This clone was counted once. The J gene is TRBJ2-7, the V gene TRBV7-9; D is perhaps TRBD2 (7 bases). V lost 3 bases to trimming and J lost 7 bases, with 19 bases between them. This CDR3 has 15 amino acids. Germline-derived CDR1 and CDR2 are SEHNR and FQNEAQ (reference sequence). CDR3 in DNA: TGTGCCAGCAGCTTTGGGACCGGGGGGCTTTGGGAGCAGTACTTC. It is translated as CASSFGTGGLWEQYF.

The chain combines TRBV7-2 with TRBJ2-1, with D possibly being TRBD2 (5 bases). The germline V gene encodes CDR1 SGHTA and CDR2 FQGNSA. The CDR3 has 15 amino acids. V was cut by 6 bases and J by 0 bases, with 12 bases left in between. CDR3 bases: TGTGCCAGCAGGTTCACGGGGAGCTCCTACAATGAGCAGTTCTTC. It codes for CASRFTGSSYNEQFF.

This chain connects TRBV6-1 to TRBJ2-7; D is uncertain. CDR1 and CDR2 from the germline V gene are MNHNS and SASEGT. The CDR3 is 10 residues long. V lost 6 bases, J lost 1 base, and 1 base lay in between. CDR3 sequence (DNA): TGTGCCAGCAGGTCCTACGAGCAGTACTTC. Amino acids: CASRSYEQYF.

The rearrangement uses TRBV4-1 and TRBJ2-1, with 12 nucleotides matching TRBD2. CDR1 is MGHRA and CDR2 is YSYEKL in the germline V gene. The CDR3 runs to 15 residues. V trimming: 3 bases; J trimming: 9 bases; junction bases outside the gene matches: 6. The CDR3 coding sequence is TGCGCCAGCAGCCAGCCGGGACTAGCGGGTGGTGAGCAGTTCTTC. Protein: CASSQPGLAGGEQFF.

The chain recombines TRBV7-3 with TRBJ1-1; D is uncertain. The CDR3 is 14 amino acids. Germline V gene data show CDR1 as SGHTA and CDR2 as FQGTGA. V shed 5 bases and J shed 4 bases, with 14 bases lying between them. The CDR3 here is CASSQDRTGTEAFF. CDR3 nucleotides: TGTGCCAGCAGCCAAGACCGGACGGGCACTGAAGCTTTCTTT. Drawing the rest from reference TRBV7-3 and TRBJ1-1, the complete variable domain is GAGVSQTPSNKVTEKGKYVELRCDPISGHTALYWYRQSLGQGPEFLIYFQGTGAADDSGLPNDRFFAVRPEGSVSTLKIQRTERGDSAVYLCASSQDRTGTEAFFGQGTRLTVV.

This clone was found once. The chain combines TRBV7-8 with TRBJ1-1, with 9 positions matching TRBD1. CDR1 and CDR2 (germline): SGHVS, FQNEAQ. CDR3 length: 16 amino acids. Losses at the gene ends were 2 bases for V and 0 bases for J; bases not matched to a gene: 4. CDR3 residues: CASSLKRDRVNTEAFF. In DNA, the CDR3 is TGTGCCAGCAGCTTAAAGCGGGACAGGGTGAACACTGAAGCTTTCTTT.

This clone was seen a few times. The V and J genes are TRBV5-5 and TRBJ2-7; no reliable D call. CDR1 and CDR2 from the germline V gene are SGHKS and YYEKEE (reference sequence). The CDR3 covers 14 residues. V was shortened by 2 bases and J by 1 base, with 10 bases between the two germline ends. The CDR3 DNA reads TGTGCCAGCAGCTTCCCTTCTCTATCCTACGAGCAGTACTTC. Residues: CASSFPSLSYEQYF.

This rearrangement joins TRBV16 to TRBJ2-1; no definite D call. Trimming removed 4 bases at V and 5 bases at J, with 9 bases between. Germline CDR1 reads KGHSY; CDR2 reads FQNENV. The CDR3 is made up of 13 amino acids. Written as DNA, the CDR3 is TGTGCCAGCAGCCGTGGGTGGAACAATGAGCAGTTCTTC. It yields the protein CASSRGWNNEQFF.

The chain uses TRBV27 and TRBJ1-3; no clear D. The CDR3 sequence is 13 residues long. Between the trimmed V and J ends, which lost 6 bases and 0 bases, there was a span of 6 bases. CDR1 is MNHEY and CDR2 is SMNVEV in the germline V gene (reference sequence). The CDR3 bases are TGTGCCAGCAGCGAGTCCTCTGGAAACACCATATATTTT. It codes for CASSESSGNTIYF.

The chain recombines TRBV18 with TRBJ1-5, with 10 bases fitting TRBD1. J lost 4 bases, V lost 3 bases, and 6 bases had no gene match. Germline values: CDR1 KGHSH, CDR2 LQKENI. The CDR3 length is 16 residues. The CDR3 reads CASSPRQGAYNQPQHF. DNA for the CDR3: TGTGCCAGCTCACCTAGACAGGGGGCCTATAATCAGCCCCAGCATTTT.

CDR3 bases: TGTGCCAGCTCACCCGGACAGGGGAGTGACTATGGCTACACCTTC. Translating it yields CASSPGQGSDYGYTF. V gene TRBV18 combines with J gene TRBJ1-2, with 9 bases aligning to TRBD1. The CDR3 covers 15 residues. Trimming cost V 3 bases and J 3 bases; bases outside gene matches: 5. Germline CDR1 KGHSH, CDR2 LQKENI. Filled out from reference TRBV18 and TRBJ1-2, the complete variable domain reads NAGVMQNPRHLVRRRGQEARLRCSPMKGHSHVYWYRQLPEEGLKFMVYLQKENIIDESGMPKERFSAEFPKEGPSILRIQQVVRGDSAAYFCASSPGQGSDYGYTFGSGTRLTVV.

In its sample, this clone was seen once. This chain uses TRBV19 with TRBJ2-1; 7 nucleotides align to TRBD2. Germline lookup yields CDR1 LNHDA and CDR2 SQIVND (reference sequence). Unmatched junction bases numbered 4, after V lost 3 bases and J lost 2 bases. The CDR3 runs 15 residues. The DNA of the CDR3 is TGTGCCAGTAGTATCGGGGAGGGCACCTACAATGAGCAGTTCTTC. Translated: CASSIGEGTYNEQFF. Combining the CDR3 with reference TRBV19 and TRBJ2-1 gives the whole variable domain DGGITQSPKYLFRKEGQNVTLSCEQNLNHDAMYWYRQDPGQGLRLIYYSQIVNDFQKGDIAEGYSVSREKKESFPLTVTSAQKNPTAFYLCASSIGEGTYNEQFFGPGTRLTVL.

This clone was observed a handful of times. The gene calls are TRBV5-1 and TRBJ2-2; no clear D. The V end was cut by 0 bases, the J end by 2 bases, with 5 bases between. The CDR3 sequence is 14 residues long. Germline V gene sequence: CDR1 SGHRS, CDR2 YFSETQ. CDR3 sequence (DNA): TGCGCCAGCAGCTTGGGGGGAAACACCGGGGAGCTGTTTTTT. Protein sequence: CASSLGGNTGELFF.

The V gene is TRBV2, the J gene TRBJ2-1; 9 bases fit TRBD2. V shed 2 bases, J shed 5 bases, and the junction held 4 bases outside the gene matches. The CDR3 has 15 amino acids. Germline V CDR1 and CDR2: SNHLY, FYNNEI. Written as DNA, the CDR3 is TGTGCCAGCAGTGAAAAGACTAGCGGAAACAATGAGCAGTTCTTC. Translating gives CASSEKTSGNNEQFF.

This clone has a handful of counts. The chain uses TRBV30 and TRBJ1-5; no clear D. There are 14 residues in the CDR3. The V gene's germline CDR1 is GTSNPN and CDR2 SVGIG (reference sequence). Trimming shortened V by 0 bases and J by 4 bases, and 10 bases separated the two germline ends. CDR3: CAWSVLGGNQPQHF. For the CDR3, the DNA is TGTGCCTGGAGTGTGTTGGGTGGGAATCAGCCCCAGCATTTT.

This clone was seen only once. The chain carries TRBV11-3 and TRBJ1-2; tentatively, D is TRBD1 (6 bases). Per germline, CDR1 SGHNT and CDR2 YENEEA. The CDR3 extends over 15 amino acids. The V end was cut by 5 bases, the J end by 8 bases, with 21 bases between. The CDR3, as DNA: TGTGCCAGCAGCGAAGGAACAGGGCCCTACCAGGGCTACACCTTC. As protein: CASSEGTGPYQGYTF.